A selection of T cell receptor beta chains follows, all from one sample in a study of blood T cell repertoires in COVID-19. Here immunoSEQ multiplex PCR was the method, and the copy in TCRdb shows in-frame clones only, minus some. In the table there are 150,000 to 200,000 clones, more than 80% of which are singletons. The source material was peripheral blood. The receptors were sampled from a woman in her sixties or seventies with COVID-19, enrolled during active disease. The CDR3 runs from the conserved cysteine through the conserved F or W. D genes are given only for firm matches. A row's size may be missing; if present it is once, few, many or a size class.

V	D	J	size	DNA	CDR3
TRBV4-3	-	TRBJ1-1	-	TGCGCCAGCAGCCACATGGGGGCGAGCACTGAAGCTTTCTTT	CASSHMGASTEAFF
TRBV4-3	TRBD1	TRBJ1-2	-	TGCGCCAGCAGCCAAGATCCGGGACAGGTGAACTATGGCTACACCTTC	CASSQDPGQVNYGYTF
TRBV6-5	-	TRBJ1-1	-	TGTGCCAGCAGTTCCGAGGCGGGGTTGAACACTGAAGCTTTCTTT	CASSSEAGLNTEAFF
TRBV5-1	TRBD1	TRBJ2-2	-	TGCGCCAGCAGCCCCGGGACAGGCACCGGGGAGCTGTTTTTT	CASSPGTGTGELFF
TRBV7-9	-	TRBJ2-7	-	TGTGCCAGCAGCTCGGACAGATACGAGCAGTACTTC	CASSSDRYEQYF
TRBV27	TRBD2	TRBJ2-5	-	TGTGCCAGCAGTACCAGGACTAGCGGCTTACCGGGGGGGACCCAGTACTTC	CASSTRTSGLPGGTQYF
TRBV29-1	TRBD1	TRBJ1-5	-	TGCAGCGTTGCGGGACAGGGGGCAGGTCAGCCCCAGCATTTT	CSVAGQGAGQPQHF
TRBV9	TRBD1	TRBJ1-2	-	TGTGCCAGCAGCGCCCGAACAGGGGACCCACCCTATAACTATGGCTACACCTTC	CASSARTGDPPYNYGYTF
TRBV5-4	TRBD1	TRBJ1-1	-	TGTGCCAGCAGCTTGGTAGGGACAGGGAGAGCTGAAGCTTTCTTT	CASSLVGTGRAEAFF
TRBV2	-	TRBJ2-5	-	TGTGCCAGCTCTAAGGGGTCGAAAGAGACCCAGTACTTC	CASSKGSKETQYF
TRBV7-9	-	TRBJ2-7	-	TGTGCCAGCAGCTTAGCCCCGGTGGTAAACCACGAGCAGTACTTC	CASSLAPVVNHEQYF
TRBV19	TRBD1	TRBJ1-4	once	TGTGCCAGTAGTATACCGCAGGGGGCTGAAAAACTGTTTTTT	CASSIPQGAEKLFF
TRBV7-9	TRBD1	TRBJ1-4	-	TGTGCCAGCAGCGCGGGACAGGGAGGCGAAAAACTGTTTTTT	CASSAGQGGEKLFF
TRBV2	TRBD2	TRBJ2-3	-	TGTGCCAGCAGGGAGACTAGCGGGGGGGCCGATACGCAGTATTTT	CASRETSGGADTQYF
TRBV19	-	TRBJ1-4	-	TGTGCCAGTATCGGGGAAAGAGGTGAAAAACTGTTTTTT	CASIGERGEKLFF
TRBV5-1	-	TRBJ2-7	-	TGCGCCAGCAGACCGCCCGACAGATATTACGAGCAGTACTTC	CASRPPDRYYEQYF
TRBV6-5	TRBD1	TRBJ1-5	once	TGTGCCAGCAGACTGGACAGGGTAAGTCAGCCCCAGCATTTT	CASRLDRVSQPQHF
TRBV19	TRBD2	TRBJ2-7	once	TGTGCCAGTAGGCGGGGGACCTCCTACGAGCAGTACTTC	CASRRGTSYEQYF
TRBV29-1	TRBD1	TRBJ2-7	-	TGCAGCGTTGTTGAGACAGGGGGCTACGAGCAGTACTTC	CSVVETGGYEQYF
TRBV30	-	TRBJ1-2	-	TGTGCCTGGGTTAATAACTATGGCTACACCTTC	CAWVNNYGYTF
TRBV11-2	-	TRBJ2-3	-	TGTGCCAGCAGCTTTTCGTCCGTTCGGGGGAGCACAGATACGCAGTATTTT	CASSFSSVRGSTDTQYF
TRBV7-2	TRBD2	TRBJ2-2	-	TGTGCCAGCAGCTCCACTAGCGGGGTGAACACCGGGGAGCTGTTTTTT	CASSSTSGVNTGELFF
TRBV27	TRBD1	TRBJ1-1	-	TGTGCCACCCGGGGTGGACAGGGGGCTTTCTTT	CATRGGQGAFF
TRBV10-3	TRBD1	TRBJ1-5	-	TGTGCCATCAGTGAGTCCTCAGGGGGCGATCAGCCCCAGCATTTT	CAISESSGGDQPQHF
TRBV2	-	TRBJ1-5	-	TGTGCCAGCAGTGAAGGACAGTTTCAGCCCCAGCATTTT	CASSEGQFQPQHF
TRBV5-1	TRBD2	TRBJ2-1	-	TGCGCCAGCAGCCTACTAGCGGGGGACTACAATGAGCAGTTCTTC	CASSLLAGDYNEQFF
TRBV5-4	TRBD1	TRBJ1-6	-	TGTGCCAGCAGTCGGACAGGGGATAATTCACCCCTCCACTTT	CASSRTGDNSPLHF
TRBV5-8	-	TRBJ2-3	-	TGTGCCAGCAGCTTGGCGGGGAGCTACGGGGTCCCGGACGTAGGAGATACGCAGTATTTT	CASSLAGSYGVPDVGDTQYF
TRBV11-2	TRBD2	TRBJ2-5	-	TGTGCCAGCAGCTTAGGACTAGCGGCAGAGACCCAGTACTTC	CASSLGLAAETQYF